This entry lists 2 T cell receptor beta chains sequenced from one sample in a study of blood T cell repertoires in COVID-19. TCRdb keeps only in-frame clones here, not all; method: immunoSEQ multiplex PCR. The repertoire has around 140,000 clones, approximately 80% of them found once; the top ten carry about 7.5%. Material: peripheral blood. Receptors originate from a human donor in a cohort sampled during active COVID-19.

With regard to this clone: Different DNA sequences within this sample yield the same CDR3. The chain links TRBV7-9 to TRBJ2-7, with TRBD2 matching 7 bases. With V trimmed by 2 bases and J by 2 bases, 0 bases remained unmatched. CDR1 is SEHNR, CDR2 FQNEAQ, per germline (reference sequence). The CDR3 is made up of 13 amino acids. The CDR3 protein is CASSLSGTYEQYF. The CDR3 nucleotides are TGTGCCAGCAGCTTAAGCGGGACCTACGAGCAGTACTTC.

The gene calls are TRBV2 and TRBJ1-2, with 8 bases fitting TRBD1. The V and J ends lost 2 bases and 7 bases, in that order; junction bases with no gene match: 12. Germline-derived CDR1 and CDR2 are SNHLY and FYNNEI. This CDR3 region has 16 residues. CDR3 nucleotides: TGTGCCAGCAGTGAAAGAGACAGGGGATCGATCTCTGGCTACACCTTC. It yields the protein CASSERDRGSISGYTF. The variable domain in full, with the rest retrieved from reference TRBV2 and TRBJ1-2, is EPEVTQTPSHQVTQMGQEVILRCVPISNHLYFYWYRQILGQKVEFLVSFYNNEISEKSEIFDDQFSVERPDGSNFTLKIRSTKLEDSAMYFCASSERDRGSISGYTFGSGTRLTVV.